One sample yielded the 28 T cell receptor beta chains listed below, sequenced in a study of T-cell memory formation after mild COVID-19. TCRdb re-analysed the 5' RACE reads in MiXCR, keeping a single row per CDR3 protein. The sample carries approximately 180,000 distinct CDR3 sequences, 16% recorded once. The source material was PBMCs or a T cell subset sorted from them (not recorded which). The source of these receptors is an adult woman who had mild COVID-19 (a few samples of this study predate the infection). Cell type and time point are not known.

This chain uses TRBV5-1 with TRBJ1-1; no reliable D call. This CDR3 contains 13 residues. Looked up from germline, CDR1 is SGHRS and CDR2 is YFSETQ. With 7 bases removed from V and 0 bases from J, the gap between germline ends came to 10 bases. The CDR3 is CASREYMNTEAFF. The CDR3 DNA follows: TGCGCCAGCCGGGAGTACATGAACACTGAAGCTTTCTTT.

The chain combines TRBV5-1 with TRBJ2-3; no firm D call. CDR3 size: 13 residues. The V end lost 1 base, the J end lost 5 bases, and 8 bases lay between the germline ends. Germline CDR1 and CDR2: SGHRS and YFSETQ. The chain's CDR3 is CASSLTQVDTQYF. The CDR3 DNA is TGCGCCAGCAGCTTGACCCAGGTAGATACGCAGTATTTT. The complete variable domain, with remaining parts taken from reference TRBV5-1 and TRBJ2-3, reads KAGVTQTPRYLIKTRGQQVTLSCSPISGHRSVSWYQQTPGQGLQFLFEYFSETQRNKGNFPGRFSGRQFSNSRSEMNVSTLELGDSALYLCASSLTQVDTQYFGPGTRLTVL.

This clonotype was counted a few times. The J gene is TRBJ2-4, the V gene TRBV6-2 or TRBV6-3, with D perhaps being TRBD1 or TRBD2 (5 bases each). V shed 2 bases and J shed 0 bases, with 14 bases lying between them. Germline V CDR1 and CDR2: MNHEY, SVGEGT. The CDR3 runs to 17 residues. The CDR3 sequence is CASSYKGTVIAKNIQYF. The CDR3 DNA follows: TGTGCCAGCAGTTACAAGGGGACGGTCATAGCCAAAAACATTCAGTACTTC.

The chain has TRBV2 and TRBJ1-2, with TRBD1 matching 7 bases. CDR1 is SNHLY and CDR2 is FYNNEI in the germline V gene. There are 13 residues in the CDR3. V trimming: 4 bases; J trimming: 3 bases; junction bases outside the gene matches: 2. CDR3 sequence: CASSGDSHYGYTF. The CDR3 DNA reads as TGTGCCAGCAGTGGGGACAGCCACTATGGCTACACCTTC.

The chain is built from TRBV5-1 and TRBJ2-5, with 7 bases fitting TRBD2. The CDR3 contains 15 residues. The germline V gene encodes CDR1 SGHRS and CDR2 YFSETQ. V dropped 5 bases and J dropped 5; count of bases not matched to a gene: 12. CDR3 DNA: TGCGCCAGCAGTTACGGCGGGGGTTTTGGGGAGACCCAGTACTTC. The encoded protein is CASSYGGGFGETQYF.

The rearrangement joins TRBV20-1 to TRBJ2-1; 8 bases fit TRBD2. Germline assignment: CDR1 DFQATT and CDR2 SNEGSKA (reference sequence). The CDR3 is 14 residues long. Trimming at V came to 0 bases and at J to 12 bases, leaving 10 bases not matched to a gene. The CDR3 DNA reads as TGCAGTGCTAGAGATCCCGGAGCGGGAGCGCGGCAGTTCTTC. This translates into CSARDPGAGARQFF.

The chain has TRBV19 and TRBJ2-3; TRBD1 matches at 8 bases. In germline, CDR1 is LNHDA, CDR2 SQIVND (reference sequence). The length of the CDR3 is 16 residues. V gave up 4 bases and J gave up 4 bases; unmatched junction bases: 10. CDR3 protein: CASSSPGQGGSDTQYF. The DNA of the CDR3 is TGTGCCAGTAGTAGTCCCGGACAGGGAGGTTCAGATACGCAGTATTTT.

As regards this clonotype: The junction departs from germline at one end; a sequencing error may be responsible. This chain links TRBV12-3 or TRBV12-4 with TRBJ2-1; D remains ambiguous. The CDR3 covers 13 residues. The CDR3 here is CASSLNSHNEQFF. In DNA form, the CDR3 reads TGTGCCAGCAGTTTGAACTCCCACAATGAGCAGTTCTTC.

This chain connects TRBV6-2 or TRBV6-3 to TRBJ2-5; D might be TRBD1 (7 bases). CDR3 length equals 14 residues. Trimming removed 8 bases from V and 5 bases from J, with 18 bases in between. Looked up from germline, CDR1 is MNHEY and CDR2 is SVGEGT. CDR3: CASRNSGGRETQYF. DNA for the CDR3: TGTGCCAGCCGGAACTCAGGGGGGAGGGAGACCCAGTACTTC.

This clonotype was picked up many times. This chain links TRBV6-5 with TRBJ2-1; maybe TRBD2 (5 bases). Germline V lookup: CDR1 MNHEY, CDR2 SVGAGI. The CDR3 sequence is 16 residues long. Trimming removed 6 bases at V and 7 bases at J, with 22 bases between. The CDR3 DNA reads as TGTGCCAGCAGGACGGCAGGCAGCGGAGCGAGGAATGAGCAGTTCTTC. Translating gives CASRTAGSGARNEQFF.

A few counts support this clonotype. The rearrangement joins TRBV20-1 to TRBJ2-7; 7 bases are shared with TRBD2. The CDR3 sequence is 13 residues long. CDR1 is DFQATT and CDR2 is SNEGSKA in the germline V gene (reference sequence). V shed 1 base, J shed 7 bases, and the junction held 7 bases outside the gene matches. Written as DNA, the CDR3 is TGCAGTGCTAGAGGGACTAGTCTAGGGGAGCAGTACTTC. Its protein product is CSARGTSLGEQYF.

The rearrangement links TRBV9 to TRBJ2-5; TRBD1 matches at 7 bases. From germline, CDR1 is SGDLS and CDR2 YYNGEE. J was trimmed by 6 bases and V by 3 bases; bases with no gene match: 5. The CDR3 runs to 13 residues. Here the CDR3 DNA reads TGTGCCAGCAGCGGGGGACAGTTAAAGACCCAGTACTTC. Translating it yields CASSGGQLKTQYF. Based on the CDR3 plus reference TRBV9 and TRBJ2-5, the full variable domain is DSGVTQTPKHLITATGQRVTLRCSPRSGDLSVYWYQQSLDQGLQFLIQYYNGEERAKGNILERFSAQQFPDLHSELNLSSLELGDSALYFCASSGGQLKTQYFGPGTRLLVL.

The gene calls are TRBV12-3 or TRBV12-4 and TRBJ1-4; 7 bases are shared with TRBD1. CDR3 length: 15 amino acids. V shed 6 bases, J shed 8 bases, and the junction held 12 bases outside the gene matches. The CDR3 sequence: CASSKTGFVEEKLFF. The CDR3 bases are TGTGCCAGCAGCAAGACAGGGTTCGTGGAGGAAAAACTGTTTTTT.

This chain joins TRBV9 and TRBJ2-1; possibly TRBD2 for D (5 bases). The CDR3 loop spans 14 amino acids. The V gene's germline CDR1 is SGDLS and CDR2 YYNGEE. V gave up 4 bases and J gave up 7 bases, with 15 bases separating them. CDR3 sequence (DNA): TGTGCCAGCAGCACCTCTTACCCGGGGAATGAGCAGTTCTTC. This gives the protein CASSTSYPGNEQFF. The variable domain in full, with the rest retrieved from reference TRBV9 and TRBJ2-1, is DSGVTQTPKHLITATGQRVTLRCSPRSGDLSVYWYQQSLDQGLQFLIQYYNGEERAKGNILERFSAQQFPDLHSELNLSSLELGDSALYFCASSTSYPGNEQFFGPGTRLTVL.

This chain uses TRBV27 with TRBJ2-2; 12 bases match TRBD1. Looked up from germline, CDR1 is MNHEY and CDR2 is SMNVEV (reference sequence). Losses at the gene ends were 8 bases for V and 5 bases for J; bases not matched to a gene: 9. The length of the CDR3 is 16 residues. The CDR3 DNA reads as TGTGCCAGCTTGGGACAGGGGGCAAGTTGGACCGGGGAGCTGTTTTTT. Protein product: CASLGQGASWTGELFF.

This clonotype was seen ten or more times. The chain combines TRBV7-3 with TRBJ2-6; D unclear. The length of the CDR3 is 15 residues. Germline V lookup: CDR1 SGHTA, CDR2 FQGTGA. Trimming cost V 2 bases and J 2 bases, with 7 bases left between them. The CDR3 loop reads CASSLLGTGANVLTF. The CDR3 coding sequence is TGTGCCAGCAGCTTACTGGGTACTGGGGCCAACGTCCTGACTTTC.

The J gene is TRBJ1-2, the V gene TRBV4-1; D ambiguous. Germline assignment: CDR1 MGHRA and CDR2 YSYEKL. Trimming stripped 8 bases from V and 4 bases from J, with 14 bases between. The CDR3 runs to 13 residues. CDR3 in DNA: TGCGCCAGCCAAAGAGACATCGGCTATGGCTACACCTTC. Encoded protein: CASQRDIGYGYTF.

This clonotype has only a few counts. The rearrangement links TRBV20-1 to TRBJ2-1, with D unresolved. V shed 0 bases and J shed 10 bases, with 7 bases lying between them. The CDR3 has 11 residues. Germline V gene lookup returns CDR1 DFQATT and CDR2 SNEGSKA (reference sequence). The CDR3 loop reads CSAREVGEQFF. For the CDR3, the DNA is TGCAGTGCTAGAGAGGTGGGGGAGCAGTTCTTC.

This clonotype was detected a few times. The chain employs TRBV3-1 and TRBJ2-7; 7 bases are a match to TRBD2. V lost 3 bases to trimming and J lost 1 base; unmatched junction nucleotides: 9. This CDR3 contains 16 residues. Per the germline V gene, CDR1 is LGHDT and CDR2 is YNNKEL (reference sequence). The CDR3 DNA sequence: TGTGCCAGCAGCCATCAATCCGGGGGGTTGTCCTACGAGCAGTACTTC. This encodes CASSHQSGGLSYEQYF.

This clonotype was seen a handful of times. The chain uses TRBV3-1 and TRBJ1-1, with 7 bases fitting TRBD1. The CDR3 contains 16 residues. V lost 2 bases, J lost 0 bases, and 6 bases stayed unmatched. Germline CDR1 is LGHDT and CDR2 is YNNKEL (reference sequence). The CDR3 DNA reads TGTGCCAGCAGCCAATTCACAGGGGTTATGAACACTGAAGCTTTCTTT. This gives the protein CASSQFTGVMNTEAFF.

For the CDR3, the DNA is TGTGCCAGCAGCCAAGATCGGGGGGGCAGAGCTAACTATGGCTACACCTTC. Protein: CASSQDRGGRANYGYTF. The V gene is TRBV3-1, the J gene TRBJ1-2, with TRBD1 as a possible D gene (6 bases). Germline V gene lookup returns CDR1 LGHDT and CDR2 YNNKEL (reference sequence). The CDR3 is made up of 17 amino acids. The V and J ends lost 0 bases and 0 bases respectively, with 14 bases between them.

This clonotype was seen more than once but under ten times. The genes are TRBV5-5 and TRBJ1-2; TRBD1 aligns across 8 bases. Germline trimming cut 4 bases from V and 5 bases from J; bases unmatched to any gene: 10. The CDR3 covers 15 residues. The germline V gene encodes CDR1 SGHKS and CDR2 YYEKEE (reference sequence). For the CDR3, the DNA is TGTGCCAGCAGCGTAATGCCGGGACAGGCGTATGGCTACACCTTC. It codes for CASSVMPGQAYGYTF.

The sample holds a few counts of this clonotype. V gene TRBV12-3 or TRBV12-4 combines with J gene TRBJ2-7; TRBD1 matches 7 bases. Trimming at V came to 4 bases and at J to 3 bases, leaving 6 bases not matched to a gene. The CDR3 has 14 residues. The CDR3 loop reads CASSYRDSNYEQYF. The CDR3 region has the DNA TGTGCCAGCAGTTACCGGGACAGTAACTACGAGCAGTACTTC.

This clonotype showed up just a few times. The chain links TRBV15 to TRBJ2-5, with D hard to call. The CDR3 has 16 amino acids. Deletions cut 0 bases from V and 6 bases from J, with 17 bases between. Germline CDR1 and CDR2: LNHNV and YYDKDF (reference sequence). CDR3 in amino acids: CATSRDRPGLKQTQYF. CDR3 DNA sequence: TGTGCCACCAGCAGAGACCGCCCAGGCCTTAAACAGACCCAGTACTTC.

This clonotype was found a few times. The chain links TRBV5-1 to TRBJ2-3; 9 bases match TRBD1. The CDR3 is 18 residues long. Per the germline V gene, CDR1 is SGHRS and CDR2 is YFSETQ. The trim removed 4 bases at V and 4 bases at J, leaving 16 bases unmatched. The DNA for the CDR3 is TGCGCCAGCAGCAAAACTATACTGGACAGGGGAGGCGCAGATACGCAGTATTTT. Protein: CASSKTILDRGGADTQYF. The whole variable domain, remainder taken from reference TRBV5-1 and TRBJ2-3, is KAGVTQTPRYLIKTRGQQVTLSCSPISGHRSVSWYQQTPGQGLQFLFEYFSETQRNKGNFPGRFSGRQFSNSRSEMNVSTLELGDSALYLCASSKTILDRGGADTQYFGPGTRLTVL.

The chain combines TRBV14 with TRBJ2-1; 8 nucleotides agree with TRBD2. CDR1 and CDR2 (germline): SGHDN, FVKESK. V shed 3 bases, J shed 13 bases, and the junction held 8 bases outside the gene matches. The CDR3 loop spans 13 amino acids. The CDR3 DNA reads as TGTGCCAGCAGCCAGGGGAATAGCGGGGTTCAGTTCTTC. This encodes CASSQGNSGVQFF.

The genes are TRBV19 and TRBJ1-5, with D hard to call. Trimming shortened V by 4 bases and J by 5 bases, and 18 bases separated the two germline ends. CDR3 length: 16 amino acids. Germline-derived CDR1 and CDR2 are LNHDA and SQIVND (reference sequence). CDR3 residues: CASSTEGRRNYQPQHF. The CDR3 bases are TGTGCCAGTAGTACAGAGGGCAGGCGCAACTATCAGCCCCAGCATTTT.

V gene TRBV20-1 combines with J gene TRBJ2-1, with D possibly being TRBD1 or TRBD2 (5 bases each). Germline V gene data show CDR1 as DFQATT and CDR2 as SNEGSKA (reference sequence). The CDR3 sequence is 15 residues long. V lost 4 bases and J lost 8, with 21 bases in between. In nucleotides, the CDR3 is TGCAGTGCTACGGTCGGGACCGCCCCGGACGATGAGCAGTTCTTC. Protein sequence: CSATVGTAPDDEQFF.